The 27 T cell receptor beta chains below were found in one sample sequenced in a study of neoadjuvant anti-PD-1 for oral cavity cancer (dated by TCRdb to about 2021). Per the publication, the time point label means: before neoadjuvant nivolumab. The method was the immunoSEQ multiplex PCR assay. Drawn from immuneACCESS, this table holds only the in-frame rearrangements with V and J called that TCRdb kept. Clones are partly lost; checked studies trace under half to an unresolved V gene and leave the rest unexplained. This sample holds roughly 67,000 clones; around 88% were observed only once. Jointly, the top ten make up less than 4% of the sample. Sequencing used PBMCs, obtained before nivolumab (anti-PD-1) treatment. The receptors shown here come from a person between 35 and 79 years old with oral cavity squamous cell carcinoma.

There are a few counts of this clone. The chain carries TRBV7-3 and TRBJ1-1; D not certain. The V and J ends lost 6 bases and 4 bases respectively, with 12 bases between them. The CDR3 covers 13 residues. Germline assignment: CDR1 SGHTA and CDR2 FQGTGA. The CDR3 loop reads CASRLDITTEAFF. The CDR3 nucleotides are TGTGCCAGCAGATTAGACATTACCACTGAAGCTTTCTTT. The whole variable domain, filled in from reference TRBV7-3 and TRBJ1-1, reads GAGVSQTPSNKVTEKGKYVELRCDPISGHTALYWYRQSLGQGPEFLIYFQGTGAADDSGLPNDRFFAVRPEGSVSTLKIQRTERGDSAVYLCASRLDITTEAFFGQGTRLTVV.

The rearrangement links TRBV5-1 to TRBJ2-7; possibly TRBD1 or TRBD2 for D (6 bases each). Germline V gene data show CDR1 as SGHRS and CDR2 as YFSETQ. The V gene lost 3 bases and the J gene lost 5 bases, with 12 bases spanning the gap. This CDR3 is built from 13 residues. The CDR3 region has the DNA TGCGCCAGCAGCTCCACAGGGAGGAACGAGCAGTACTTC. Its protein product is CASSSTGRNEQYF.

J is TRBJ2-1 and V is TRBV6-1, with TRBD2 as a possible D gene (5 bases). The germline V and J ends were trimmed by 8 bases and 0 bases, with 11 bases remaining between them. The CDR3 length is 14 residues. Per germline, CDR1 MNHNS and CDR2 SASEGT. As DNA, the CDR3 is TGTGCCAGCTGTTCGGGGATCTCCTACAATGAGCAGTTCTTC. Its protein is CASCSGISYNEQFF.

The V gene is TRBV25-1, the J gene TRBJ2-5; 7 nucleotides agree with TRBD2. Germline assignment: CDR1 MGHDK and CDR2 SYGVNS. The CDR3 consists of 14 residues. The trim removed 2 bases at V and 4 bases at J, leaving 4 bases unmatched. CDR3 DNA: TGTGCCAGCAGTGAACGACTAGCTCGAGAGACCCAGTACTTC. This codes for CASSERLARETQYF.

This clone was observed a single time. V and J are TRBV19 and TRBJ1-5; D ambiguous. V was pared by 1 base and J by 4 bases, with 8 bases between. Germline lookup yields CDR1 LNHDA and CDR2 SQIVND (reference sequence). This CDR3 spans 14 amino acids. The CDR3 region has the DNA TGTGCCAGTAGTATAGTGACAAGTAATCAGCCCCAGCATTTT. Translated: CASSIVTSNQPQHF.

This chain links TRBV5-4 with TRBJ2-1; D uncertain. Germline CDR1 SGHNT, CDR2 YYREEE (reference sequence). The CDR3 consists of 15 residues. Deletions cut 0 bases from V and 2 bases from J, with 9 bases between. The CDR3 loop is CASSLDASPYNEQFF. The CDR3 DNA reads TGTGCCAGCAGCTTGGACGCGAGCCCCTACAATGAGCAGTTCTTC.

The chain uses TRBV11-2 and TRBJ2-7; D possibly corresponds to TRBD1 (7 bases). Germline values: CDR1 SGHAT, CDR2 FQNNGV. Trimming pared 5 bases from V and 0 bases from J, leaving 14 bases between. The CDR3 sequence is 15 residues long. The CDR3 DNA follows: TGTGCCAGCAGCCGCCAGGGGGGCCTCTCCTACGAGCAGTACTTC. This encodes CASSRQGGLSYEQYF.

This rearrangement joins TRBV6-1 to TRBJ2-7; D ambiguous. This CDR3 contains 15 residues. Germline V gene lookup returns CDR1 MNHNS and CDR2 SASEGT. Trimming removed 2 bases at V and 3 bases at J, with 14 bases between. CDR3 nucleotide sequence: TGTGCCAGCAGTGAACCCGGGCATCGCATCTACGAGCAGTACTTC. Translation gives CASSEPGHRIYEQYF.

The chain employs TRBV6-1 and TRBJ2-6; D is ambiguous. Germline lookup yields CDR1 MNHNS and CDR2 SASEGT. Deletions cut 5 bases from V and 0 bases from J, with 8 bases between. The CDR3 sequence is 15 residues long. The CDR3 nucleotides read TGTGCCAGCAGTTTTCCGAGCTCTGGGGCCAACGTCCTGACTTTC. Translated, it gives CASSFPSSGANVLTF.

V is TRBV9 and J is TRBJ2-3, with D unresolved. The germline V and J ends were trimmed by 3 bases and 4 bases, with 15 bases remaining between them. Germline lookup yields CDR1 SGDLS and CDR2 YYNGEE. CDR3 length: 15 residues. The CDR3 sequence is CASSALTPYADTQYF. In DNA, the CDR3 is TGTGCCAGCAGCGCCCTGACTCCGTACGCAGATACGCAGTATTTT.

V and J are TRBV7-3 and TRBJ2-7; 7 nucleotides align to TRBD1. Germline lookup yields CDR1 SGHTA and CDR2 FQGTGA. The J segment lost 3 bases and the V segment lost 1 base, leaving 6 bases of the junction unmatched. This CDR3 has 15 residues. This CDR3 reads CASSLRKGADYEQYF. The CDR3 DNA follows: TGTGCCAGCAGCTTAAGGAAGGGGGCTGACTACGAGCAGTACTTC.

The chain uses TRBV25-1 and TRBJ2-7, with 12 bases lining up with TRBD2. V lost 5 bases to trimming and J lost 1 base; unmatched junction nucleotides: 12. CDR1 and CDR2 (germline): MGHDK, SYGVNS. The CDR3 has 18 residues. The CDR3 protein is CASSISPGLAGRSYEQYF. The CDR3 DNA is TGTGCCAGCAGTATATCCCCGGGACTAGCGGGTAGATCCTACGAGCAGTACTTC.

The rearrangement links TRBV5-5 to TRBJ1-2; possible D gene TRBD1, 6 bases. Germline CDR1 SGHKS, CDR2 YYEKEE (reference sequence). The CDR3 loop spans 14 amino acids. V was clipped by 2 bases and J by 6 bases, with 14 bases between them. DNA of the CDR3: TGTGCCAGCAGCTTTAGGGGGAATGAGAATGGCTACACCTTC. This encodes CASSFRGNENGYTF.

The chain has TRBV7-9 and TRBJ2-6; D is unresolved. Germline values: CDR1 SEHNR, CDR2 FQNEAQ (reference sequence). V was shortened by 1 base and J by 0 bases, with 10 bases between the two germline ends. There are 17 residues in the CDR3. In nucleotides, the CDR3 is TGTGCCAGCAGCTTAGAGGGTCGGTTCTCTGGGGCCAACGTCCTGACTTTC. Translation: CASSLEGRFSGANVLTF.

The rearrangement uses TRBV10-3 and TRBJ1-2; 8 bases fit TRBD1. The CDR3 covers 15 residues. Per germline, CDR1 ENHRY and CDR2 SYGVKD. After removal of 1 base from V and 8 bases from J, the junction contained 9 bases not matched to a gene. CDR3 coding DNA: TGTGCCATCAGTGAGTTCGGACAGGGTTCAGGAGGCTACACCTTC. This codes for CAISEFGQGSGGYTF.

The chain combines TRBV29-1 with TRBJ2-1; 7 positions agree with TRBD2. The V gene's germline CDR1 is SQVTM and CDR2 ANQGSEA. Germline trimming cut 4 bases from V and 6 bases from J; bases unmatched to any gene: 9. The CDR3 runs to 14 residues. CDR3: CSVVPSGGFNEQFF. The CDR3 nucleotides are TGCAGCGTTGTCCCTAGCGGAGGATTCAATGAGCAGTTCTTC.

V is TRBV7-8 and J is TRBJ1-3; TRBD1 might be the D (5 bases). CDR3 length: 18 amino acids. CDR1 is SGHVS, CDR2 FQNEAQ, per germline. V lost 5 bases to trimming and J lost 0 bases, with 20 bases between them. The CDR3 DNA reads TGTGCCAGCAGCCCGGGGCTCGGGGGGATACTCTCTGGAAACACCATATATTTT. Protein: CASSPGLGGILSGNTIYF.

This chain links TRBV19 with TRBJ1-1; D might be TRBD1 (5 bases). Looked up from germline, CDR1 is LNHDA and CDR2 is SQIVND (reference sequence). The CDR3 has 15 residues. Trimming stripped 3 bases from V and 0 bases from J, with 11 bases between. In nucleotides, the CDR3 is TGTGCCAGTAGTATGGTCGCAGGGCTGAACACTGAAGCTTTCTTT. Translation gives CASSMVAGLNTEAFF.

This chain links TRBV13 with TRBJ1-1; tentative D call: TRBD1 (5 bases). CDR1 and CDR2 from the germline V gene are PRHDT and FYEKMQ (reference sequence). Trimming cost V 5 bases and J 5 bases, with 15 bases left between them. The CDR3 is 14 amino acids. For the CDR3, the DNA is TGTGCCAGCAGCCCGTTAGGACGGGGGACTGAAGCTTTCTTT. Encoded protein: CASSPLGRGTEAFF. Based on the CDR3 plus reference TRBV13 and TRBJ1-1, the full variable domain is AAGVIQSPRHLIKEKRETATLKCYPIPRHDTVYWYQQGPGQDPQFLISFYEKMQSDKGSIPDRFSAQQFSDYHSELNMSSLELGDSALYFCASSPLGRGTEAFFGQGTRLTVV.

The chain couples TRBV6-5 to TRBJ2-1; D remains ambiguous. The CDR3 extends over 12 amino acids. Germline values: CDR1 MNHEY, CDR2 SVGAGI. V was clipped by 7 bases and J by 5 bases, with 9 bases between them. The CDR3 DNA reads as TGTGCCAGCAACGGCGAGCACAATGAGCAGTTCTTC. As protein: CASNGEHNEQFF.

This rearrangement joins TRBV5-6 to TRBJ2-2, with D tentatively TRBD1 or TRBD2 (5 bases each). Trimming cost V 3 bases and J 2 bases, with 14 bases left between them. Germline assignment: CDR1 SGHDT and CDR2 YYEEEE. The CDR3 runs 16 residues. CDR3 sequence: CASSSNIGTNTGELFF. The DNA for the CDR3 is TGTGCCAGCAGCTCCAACATCGGGACCAACACCGGGGAGCTGTTTTTT.

The chain recombines TRBV6-6 with TRBJ2-1; 12 positions agree with TRBD2. Germline V gene lookup returns CDR1 MNHNY and CDR2 SVGAGI (reference sequence). The CDR3 consists of 14 residues. Trimming cost V 6 bases and J 11 bases; bases outside gene matches: 8. In DNA form, the CDR3 reads TGTGCCAGCAGGCCGACTAGCGGGAGCCTCAAGCAGTTCTTC. This encodes CASRPTSGSLKQFF.

The CDR3 sequence is CASSMGPGQGSYEQYF. Written as DNA, the CDR3 is TGTGCCAGCAGCATGGGACCGGGACAGGGGTCCTACGAGCAGTACTTC. The chain recombines TRBV2 with TRBJ2-7; 10 bases fit TRBD1. Germline V gives CDR1 SNHLY, CDR2 FYNNEI. CDR3 length: 16 amino acids. Trimming at V came to 6 bases and at J to 1 base, leaving 9 bases not matched to a gene.

The chain employs TRBV2 and TRBJ2-3, with D hard to call. The CDR3 extends over 12 amino acids. Trimming shortened V by 3 bases and J by 4 bases, and 5 bases separated the two germline ends. Germline V lookup: CDR1 SNHLY, CDR2 FYNNEI. Written as DNA, the CDR3 is TGTGCCAGCAGTGAGGAAGCAGATACGCAGTATTTT. Protein product: CASSEEADTQYF.

This rearrangement joins TRBV7-3 to TRBJ2-2; D perhaps matches TRBD2 (5 bases). In germline, CDR1 is SGHTA, CDR2 FQGTGA. Between the trimmed V and J ends, which lost 2 bases and 1 base, there was a span of 8 bases. The CDR3 extends over 15 amino acids. In DNA form, the CDR3 reads TGTGCCAGCAGCTTAGCCAGCGGGAACACCGGGGAGCTGTTTTTT. Its protein product is CASSLASGNTGELFF.

V usage is TRBV7-8 and J usage is TRBJ1-1; possibly TRBD1 for D (5 bases). Trimming pared 2 bases from V and 3 bases from J, leaving 19 bases between. Germline loops: CDR1 SGHVS, CDR2 FQNEAQ. CDR3 length: 17 amino acids. The CDR3: CASSLNWEGDVYTEAFF. The CDR3 nucleotides are TGTGCCAGCAGCTTAAATTGGGAAGGGGACGTTTACACTGAAGCTTTCTTT.

The V gene is TRBV2, the J gene TRBJ1-4; D is unresolved. Between the trimmed V and J ends, which lost 6 bases and 4 bases, there was a span of 18 bases. The CDR3 is made up of 16 amino acids. Per the germline V gene, CDR1 is SNHLY and CDR2 is FYNNEI. The CDR3 sequence is CASRSPRGRLNEKLFF. In DNA form, the CDR3 reads TGTGCCAGCAGGAGTCCCAGAGGGCGCCTTAATGAAAAACTGTTTTTT.